A single sample is the source of the 27 T cell receptor beta chains below, sequenced in a study of beta chain features in type 1 diabetes. Investigators reverse transcribed all isolated RNA, so they sequenced expressed TCRB transcripts. The assay was immunoSEQ multiplex PCR, and TCRdb's table has in-frame clones only and misses some. The table records 680,000 or so clones, about an eighth of them present only once. For these receptors, no antigen is known. The study's findings and limits: Among patients with Type 1 diabetes, TCRB CDR3s were moderately but significantly shorter in every one of the four CD4+ subsets.

The specimen was naive CD4+ T cells from blood. The receptors here all came from a man younger than 35 with type 1 diabetes.

This clone has only a few counts. This CDR3 reads CAWSGRGLGYGYTF. CDR3 nucleotides: TGTGCCTGGAGCGGGAGGGGATTAGGCTATGGCTACACCTTC. V is TRBV30 and J is TRBJ1-2; weak D call: TRBD1 (5 bases). The V and J ends lost 3 bases and 4 bases respectively, with 15 bases between them. This CDR3 region has 14 residues. CDR1 is GTSNPN, CDR2 SVGIG, per germline (reference sequence).

This clone was counted between two and nine times. V and J are TRBV30 and TRBJ2-3; D might be TRBD2 (6 bases). V lost 4 bases to trimming and J lost 0 bases, with 14 bases between them. This CDR3 has 15 amino acids. CDR1 is GTSNPN and CDR2 is SVGIG in the germline V gene (reference sequence). In DNA form, the CDR3 reads TGTGCCTGGATACGGGGGACGGGAAGCACAGATACGCAGTATTTT. Encoded protein: CAWIRGTGSTDTQYF.

This chain links TRBV25-1 with TRBJ2-1; no clear D gene. V was clipped by 7 bases and J by 9 bases, with 16 bases between them. CDR3 length: 13 residues. Germline V gene lookup returns CDR1 MGHDK and CDR2 SYGVNS. CDR3 DNA: TGTGCCAGCAACAGTGATCGTGCTCGTGAGCAGTTCTTC. Protein sequence: CASNSDRAREQFF.

This clone was recorded a few times. This rearrangement joins TRBV11-2 to TRBJ2-3, with unresolved D. The V end was cut by 3 bases, the J end by 5 bases, with 24 bases between. CDR3 length: 18 residues. From germline, CDR1 is SGHAT and CDR2 FQNNGV. The DNA of the CDR3 is TGTGCCAGCAGCTTCCTCCGGGTCGCTTTAAGTGGAGTAGATACGCAGTATTTT. This translates into CASSFLRVALSGVDTQYF.

This clone came up a few times. The chain has TRBV7-9 and TRBJ1-5; no reliable D call. V was trimmed by 5 bases and J by 9 bases, leaving 17 bases between them. Germline CDR1 SEHNR, CDR2 FQNEAQ (reference sequence). The CDR3 covers 14 residues. The CDR3 reads CASSPLQVPRPQHF. The CDR3 region has the DNA TGTGCCAGCAGCCCTCTGCAGGTCCCACGGCCCCAGCATTTT.

V is TRBV2 and J is TRBJ1-6; TRBD1 agrees at 9 bases. Germline CDR1 is SNHLY and CDR2 is FYNNEI. CDR3 length equals 15 residues. Germline trimming cut 6 bases from V and 9 bases from J; bases unmatched to any gene: 9. Here the CDR3 reads CASSSLGTGSSPLHF. In DNA, the CDR3 is TGTGCCAGCAGCTCACTGGGGACAGGGAGTTCACCCCTCCACTTT. The complete variable domain, with remaining parts taken from reference TRBV2 and TRBJ1-6, reads EPEVTQTPSHQVTQMGQEVILRCVPISNHLYFYWYRQILGQKVEFLVSFYNNEISEKSEIFDDQFSVERPDGSNFTLKIRSTKLEDSAMYFCASSSLGTGSSPLHFGNGTRLTVT.

This clone was counted a few times. The J gene is TRBJ1-1, the V gene TRBV7-9; D is unclear. V lost 1 base to trimming and J lost 1 base, with 10 bases between them. The CDR3 is 15 residues long. Per the germline V gene, CDR1 is SEHNR and CDR2 is FQNEAQ (reference sequence). CDR3 nucleotides: TGTGCCAGCAGCTTAGAAGCCGGGAGGAACACTGAAGCTTTCTTT. It specifies CASSLEAGRNTEAFF.

This clone was counted between two and nine times. The chain combines TRBV28 with TRBJ2-1; D is ambiguous. Germline V gene lookup returns CDR1 MDHEN and CDR2 SYDVKM. The CDR3 length is 10 residues. Trimming removed 3 bases at V and 10 bases at J, with 4 bases between. The CDR3 region has the DNA TGTGCCAGCAGTTTGGGAGAGCAGTTCTTC. Its protein product is CASSLGEQFF.

This clone was seen more than once but under ten times. The chain combines TRBV10-3 with TRBJ1-5, with a tentative D call TRBD1 (6 bases). The CDR3 has 16 residues. Trimming cost V 2 bases and J 0 bases, with 11 bases left between them. From germline, CDR1 is ENHRY and CDR2 SYGVKD. CDR3 amino acids: CAISETGWNSNQPQHF. The CDR3 bases are TGTGCCATCAGTGAGACAGGGTGGAATAGCAATCAGCCCCAGCATTTT.

The CDR3: CASSRYRAYRSEQFF. The CDR3 nucleotides are TGTGCCAGCAGCCGCTACAGGGCTTATCGGAGTGAGCAGTTCTTC. This chain joins TRBV7-2 and TRBJ2-1, with D maybe TRBD1 (6 bases). This CDR3 has 15 residues. Trimming took off 5 bases at V and 9 bases at J, with 20 bases between the two ends. In germline, CDR1 is SGHTA, CDR2 FQGNSA. Supplemented by reference TRBV7-2 and TRBJ2-1, the full variable domain reads GAGVSQSPSNKVTEKGKDVELRCDPISGHTALYWYRQSLGQGLEFLIYFQGNSAPDKSGLPSDRFSAERTGGSVSTLTIQRTQQEDSAVYLCASSRYRAYRSEQFFGPGTRLTVL.

The genes are TRBV5-1 and TRBJ1-2, with D possibly TRBD1 on 5 matching bases. This CDR3 spans 13 amino acids. Germline CDR1 and CDR2: SGHRS and YFSETQ. V lost 5 bases and J lost 3, with 11 bases in between. As DNA, the CDR3 is TGCGCCAGCAGGGGGGACCTGGACTATGGCTACACCTTC. It is translated as CASRGDLDYGYTF.

This clone was seen a handful of times. V gene TRBV29-1 combines with J gene TRBJ2-1; 8 bases agree with TRBD1. The CDR3 runs 16 residues. V shed 6 bases, J shed 2 bases, and the junction held 12 bases outside the gene matches. Germline CDR1 reads SQVTM; CDR2 reads ANQGSEA. CDR3 amino acids: CSVSIRDRKTYNEQFF. The CDR3 coding sequence is TGCAGCGTCTCTATCCGGGACAGGAAAACCTACAATGAGCAGTTCTTC.

This sequence joins TRBV9 and TRBJ2-7, with TRBD2 matching over 11 bases. With 0 bases clipped from V and 4 bases from J, the junction kept 3 bases outside the gene matches. The CDR3 consists of 15 residues. Per germline, CDR1 SGDLS and CDR2 YYNGEE. The CDR3 coding sequence is TGTGCCAGCAGCGTAGTGGCTAGCGGGGGGTACGAGCAGTACTTC. Encoded protein: CASSVVASGGYEQYF.

The chain recombines TRBV30 with TRBJ2-2, with D possibly TRBD1 on 5 matching bases. Germline CDR1 is GTSNPN and CDR2 is SVGIG (reference sequence). CDR3 size: 11 residues. The V end lost 5 bases, the J end lost 5 bases, and 6 bases lay between the germline ends. This CDR3 reads CAWDSTGELFF. The CDR3 nucleotides read TGTGCCTGGGACAGTACCGGGGAGCTGTTTTTT.

This clone was detected a few times. The V gene is TRBV7-3, the J gene TRBJ1-5; 7 bases are a match to TRBD1. Germline loops: CDR1 SGHTA, CDR2 FQGTGA. The CDR3 consists of 16 residues. J gave up 3 bases and V 3 bases, and 8 bases lay outside the gene matches. DNA of the CDR3: TGTGCCAGCAGCTTCCGAGGGACAGATCTCAATCAGCCCCAGCATTTT. Its protein product is CASSFRGTDLNQPQHF.

This clone was observed a few times. V is TRBV2 and J is TRBJ1-4; 10 nucleotides agree with TRBD1. The CDR3 is 15 residues long. Trimming took 7 bases from V and 5 from J; bases not matched to a gene: 7. CDR1 is SNHLY and CDR2 is FYNNEI in the germline V gene. CDR3 bases: TGTGCCAGCATCCTGCTGGGACAGGGGAATGAAAAACTGTTTTTT. Translated: CASILLGQGNEKLFF.

This clone has only a few counts. The rearrangement joins TRBV11-2 to TRBJ1-2; D remains unclear. The CDR3 has 13 amino acids. The V and J ends lost 0 bases and 6 bases respectively, with 8 bases between them. Germline loops: CDR1 SGHAT, CDR2 FQNNGV. The CDR3 reads CASSLDGNDGYTF. The CDR3 bases are TGTGCCAGCAGCTTAGACGGTAATGATGGCTACACCTTC.

V usage is TRBV5-1 and J usage is TRBJ2-7; 8 bases match TRBD1. J gave up 2 bases and V 7 bases, and 11 bases lay outside the gene matches. This CDR3 region has 15 residues. In germline, CDR1 is SGHRS, CDR2 YFSETQ. CDR3 sequence reads: CASAPPQGGTYEQYF. CDR3 nucleotides: TGCGCCAGCGCCCCGCCACAGGGGGGTACCTACGAGCAGTACTTC.

This chain links TRBV6-6 with TRBJ1-4; TRBD1 agrees at 9 bases. J gave up 11 bases and V 1 base, and 11 bases lay outside the gene matches. In germline, CDR1 is MNHNY, CDR2 SVGAGI (reference sequence). The CDR3 loop spans 16 amino acids. The CDR3: CASSYLYGTGREKLFF. CDR3 in DNA: TGTGCCAGCAGTTACTTATACGGGACAGGGAGGGAGAAACTGTTTTTT.

This clone has more than one count but fewer than ten. CDR3 in amino acids: CASSLGQGLAFPNEQFF. In DNA, the CDR3 is TGTGCCAGCAGCTTAGGCCAAGGACTAGCGTTTCCAAATGAGCAGTTCTTC. The chain has TRBV7-9 and TRBJ2-1; TRBD2 aligns across 9 bases. V was clipped by 1 base and J by 7 bases; unmatched bases: 11. CDR3 length equals 17 residues. Germline V CDR1 and CDR2: SEHNR, FQNEAQ (reference sequence).

This clone has just a few counts. The J gene is TRBJ1-6, the V gene TRBV7-2; D possibly corresponds to TRBD1 (6 bases). CDR1 and CDR2 from the germline V gene are SGHTA and FQGNSA. The CDR3 loop spans 15 amino acids. With 3 bases removed from V and 9 bases from J, the gap between germline ends came to 15 bases. CDR3 sequence reads: CASSLEGGAVSPLHF. The CDR3 coding sequence is TGTGCCAGCAGCTTGGAAGGGGGGGCGGTTTCACCCCTCCACTTT.

Points on this clone: This same CDR3 is encoded by further DNA sequences in the sample. This chain links TRBV19 with TRBJ2-5; D possibly corresponds to TRBD1 (5 bases). V lost 3 bases to trimming and J lost 4 bases, with 6 bases between them. This CDR3 region has 12 residues. Per the germline V gene, CDR1 is LNHDA and CDR2 is SQIVND (reference sequence). The CDR3 spells CASSIQGETQYF. DNA of the CDR3: TGTGCCAGTAGTATCCAGGGAGAGACCCAGTACTTC.

This chain connects TRBV6-6 to TRBJ1-2; 7 bases agree with TRBD1. CDR3 length: 14 amino acids. Germline lookup yields CDR1 MNHNY and CDR2 SVGAGI (reference sequence). J lost 5 bases, V lost 6 bases, and 9 bases had no gene match. CDR3 sequence reads: CASRTGDSDYGYTF. The CDR3 nucleotides are TGTGCCAGCAGGACGGGGGACAGCGATTATGGCTACACCTTC.

The CDR3 loop is CASSFGTGARETQYF. The DNA for the CDR3 is TGCGCCAGCAGCTTTGGGACAGGAGCACGGGAGACCCAGTACTTC. The J gene is TRBJ2-5, the V gene TRBV5-1; 8 nucleotides line up with TRBD1. V lost 2 bases and J lost 5; bases outside the gene matches: 8. The germline CDR1 and CDR2 sequences are SGHRS and YFSETQ. This CDR3 contains 15 residues.

A few counts support this clone. V is TRBV9 and J is TRBJ2-4, with TRBD1 matching over 10 bases. Germline CDR1 reads SGDLS; CDR2 reads YYNGEE. V shed 5 bases, J shed 6 bases, and the junction held 14 bases outside the gene matches. The CDR3 is 17 amino acids. The CDR3 sequence: CASSPRFPGQGLNIQYF. The CDR3 DNA follows: TGTGCCAGCAGTCCAAGATTTCCGGGACAGGGGTTAAACATTCAGTACTTC.

The V gene is TRBV5-6, the J gene TRBJ1-2, with 7 nucleotides matching TRBD1. The CDR3 totals 12 residues. Germline V lookup: CDR1 SGHDT, CDR2 YYEEEE. V trimming: 0 bases; J trimming: 8 bases; junction bases outside the gene matches: 1. In DNA, the CDR3 is TGTGCCAGCAGCTTGGGGACAGGAGGCTACACCTTC. Its translation is CASSLGTGGYTF.

Worth noting for this clone: The identical CDR3 is also encoded by other nucleotide sequences in the sample. The chain combines TRBV18 with TRBJ1-3; D gene ambiguous. The CDR3 contains 14 residues. Germline lookup yields CDR1 KGHSH and CDR2 LQKENI. V lost 6 bases and J 0 bases, leaving 9 bases between the germline ends. The chain's CDR3 is CASSPAPSGNTIYF. CDR3 sequence (DNA): TGTGCCAGCTCCCCGGCTCCCTCTGGAAACACCATATATTTT.